This TCR beta chain stems from a study of neurological immune-mediated disorders. Germline assignment: CDR1 DFQATT and CDR2 SNEGSKA (reference sequence). The CDR3 consists of 13 residues. V was cut by 3 bases and J by 0 bases, with 9 bases left in between. General study points: One related-CDR3 cluster, which may be a signature, held the repertoires of 18 of 34 multiple sclerosis patients after phylogenetic grouping.

This clonotype has a handful of counts. The antigen is not known. TCRdb passed the 5' RACE reads through MiXCR, listing each CDR3 protein once. The sample lists approximately 51,000 distinct CDR3 sequences; about 3.7% were seen once. V gene TRBV20-1 combines with J gene TRBJ2-7, with D possibly called TRBD1 or TRBD2 (6 bases each). Sequencing was done on a sample of PBMCs. The receptor was derived from a man in his forties with multiple sclerosis. The chain's CDR3 is CSARRGASYEQYF. In DNA form, the CDR3 reads TGCAGTGCTAGGAGGGGGGCCTCCTACGAGCAGTACTTC.